Below, one T cell receptor beta chain is given with its context. Its antigen is undetermined. MiXCR, applied by TCRdb to the reads, yields one record per CDR3 protein. The data contain about 60,000 distinct CDR3 sequences, about 48% of them singletons. This specimen belongs to a study of type 1 regulatory T cells. About the study: T-allo10 is a Tr1-enriched, alloantigen-specific CD4 T cell product made in vitro. The study's findings and limits: Type 1 regulatory T cells had a more restricted TCR repertoire than non-type 1 regulatory T cells.

Trimming took 3 bases from V and 7 from J; bases not matched to a gene: 11. From germline, CDR1 is LNHDA and CDR2 SQIVND (reference sequence). This CDR3 comprises 15 residues. The sample comprised cultured non-Tr1 T cells, either the whole culture or a sorted T cell fraction (not recorded which). V gene TRBV19 combines with J gene TRBJ1-2; TRBD1 matches at 7 bases. The source is a human donor in good health. For the CDR3, the DNA is TGTGCCAGTAGTATTCCGACAGGGTACATCGGTGGCTACACCTTC. Translated, it gives CASSIPTGYIGGYTF. Variable domain in full (rest from reference TRBV19 and TRBJ1-2): DGGITQSPKYLFRKEGQNVTLSCEQNLNHDAMYWYRQDPGQGLRLIYYSQIVNDFQKGDIAEGYSVSREKKESFPLTVTSAQKNPTAFYLCASSIPTGYIGGYTFGSGTRLTVV.